The source of this T cell receptor (beta chain) is a study of T cells after posttransplantation cyclophosphamide. This clone was counted only a few times. An end of the junction does not agree with germline; a read error may underlie this. Repertoires were generated with immunoSEQ multiplex PCR, while TCRdb's copy carries only in-frame clones and drops some. Listed for the sample are roughly 14,000 clones, none seen a single time. Cyclophosphamide on days +3 and +4 followed busulfan-fludarabine conditioning and a marrow graft. Germline V gene lookup returns CDR1 MDHEN and CDR2 SYDVKM. This CDR3 region has 15 residues.

This chain joins TRBV28 and TRBJ2-6; D possibly corresponds to TRBD1 (5 bases). Sequenced material: PBMCs, taken 950 to 1,200 days after allogeneic stem cell transplant with posttransplant cyclophosphamide. The TCR was taken from a female patient in her 40s who received an allogeneic stem cell transplant from a related donor, was CMV-positive, and had no GVHD. Some of the T cells may derive from the graft donor. DNA for the CDR3: TGTGCCAGCAGTAGGGTTTTCGCTGGGGCCAACGTCTTGACTTTC. Protein sequence: CASSRVFAGANVLTF.